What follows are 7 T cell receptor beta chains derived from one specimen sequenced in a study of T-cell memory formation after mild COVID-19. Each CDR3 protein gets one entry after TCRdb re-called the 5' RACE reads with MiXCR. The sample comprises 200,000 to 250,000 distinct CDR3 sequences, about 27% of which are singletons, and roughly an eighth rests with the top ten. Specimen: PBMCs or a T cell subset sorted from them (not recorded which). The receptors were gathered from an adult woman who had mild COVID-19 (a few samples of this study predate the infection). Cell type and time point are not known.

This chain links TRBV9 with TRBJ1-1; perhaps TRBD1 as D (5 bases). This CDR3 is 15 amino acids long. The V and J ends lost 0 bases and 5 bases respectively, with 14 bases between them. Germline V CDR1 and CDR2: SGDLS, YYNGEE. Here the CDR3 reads CASSVVRGLGTEAFF. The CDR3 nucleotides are TGTGCCAGCAGCGTAGTTCGGGGGTTAGGGACTGAAGCTTTCTTT. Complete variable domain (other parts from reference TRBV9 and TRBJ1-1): DSGVTQTPKHLITATGQRVTLRCSPRSGDLSVYWYQQSLDQGLQFLIQYYNGEERAKGNILERFSAQQFPDLHSELNLSSLELGDSALYFCASSVVRGLGTEAFFGQGTRLTVV.

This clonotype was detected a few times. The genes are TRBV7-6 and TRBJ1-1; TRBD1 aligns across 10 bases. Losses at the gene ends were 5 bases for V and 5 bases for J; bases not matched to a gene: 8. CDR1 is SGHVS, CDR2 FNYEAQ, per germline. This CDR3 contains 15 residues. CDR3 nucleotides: TGTGCCAGCAGCCGCACCGGGACAGGGGATACTGAAGCTTTCTTT. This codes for CASSRTGTGDTEAFF.

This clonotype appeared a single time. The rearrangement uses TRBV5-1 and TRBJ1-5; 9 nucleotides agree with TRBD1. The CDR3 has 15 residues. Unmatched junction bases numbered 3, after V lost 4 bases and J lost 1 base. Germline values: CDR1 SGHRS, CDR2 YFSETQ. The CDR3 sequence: CASSTGQGSNQPQHF. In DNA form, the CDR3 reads TGCGCCAGCAGCACCGGACAGGGGAGCAATCAGCCCCAGCATTTT.

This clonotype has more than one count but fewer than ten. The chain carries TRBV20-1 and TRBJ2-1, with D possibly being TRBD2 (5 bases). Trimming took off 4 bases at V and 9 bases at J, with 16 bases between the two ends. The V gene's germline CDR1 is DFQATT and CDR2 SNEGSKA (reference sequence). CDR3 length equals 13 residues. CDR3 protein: CSATRTLSLEQFF. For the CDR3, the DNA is TGCAGTGCTACCCGGACTCTCTCGCTTGAGCAGTTCTTC.

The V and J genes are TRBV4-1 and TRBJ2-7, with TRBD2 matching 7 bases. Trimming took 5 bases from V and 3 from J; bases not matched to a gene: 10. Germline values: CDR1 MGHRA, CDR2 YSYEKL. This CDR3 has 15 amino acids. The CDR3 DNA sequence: TGCGCCAGCAGCAGGGTTTGGGAGGGGAGCTACGAGCAGTACTTC. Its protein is CASSRVWEGSYEQYF.

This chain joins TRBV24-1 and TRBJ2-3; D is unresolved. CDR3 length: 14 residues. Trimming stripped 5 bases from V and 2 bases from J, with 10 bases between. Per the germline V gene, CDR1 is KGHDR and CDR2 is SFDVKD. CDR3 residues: CATSGGSVTDTQYF. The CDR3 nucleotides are TGTGCCACCAGTGGGGGATCCGTCACAGATACGCAGTATTTT.

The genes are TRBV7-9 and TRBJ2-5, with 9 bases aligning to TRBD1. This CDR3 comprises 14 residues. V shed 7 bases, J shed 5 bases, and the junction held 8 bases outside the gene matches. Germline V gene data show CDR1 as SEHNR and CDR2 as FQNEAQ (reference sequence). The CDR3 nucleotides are TGTGCCAGCAACGACAGGGGGAGTGGGGAGACCCAGTACTTC. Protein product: CASNDRGSGETQYF.